Below, 2 T cell receptor beta chains from the same sample are listed, as sequenced in a study of identical twins (dated by TCRdb to 2016 to 2017). The library was built by means of 5' RACE. Sequencing was performed on an Illumina HiSeq 2000. The public reads were reprocessed in TCRdb via fastp at Q25 and MiXCR, keeping in-frame beta chains. A single entry per CDR3 protein holds the most common genes and DNA from its merged rows. The table for this sample lists approximately 1.8 million distinct CDR3 sequences; around a third of them were counted only once. The top ten constitute approximately 0.29% of the sample. Material: cord blood. The receptors shown here come from a newborn girl in good health.

There are a few counts of this clonotype. This rearrangement joins TRBV29-1 to TRBJ2-1; 10 bases match TRBD1. Losses at the gene ends were 5 bases for V and 4 bases for J; bases not matched to a gene: 8. From germline, CDR1 is SQVTM and CDR2 ANQGSEA. The CDR3 length is 15 residues. The DNA of the CDR3 is TGCAGCGTTCCTTGGGGACAGGGGATTTACAATGAGCAGTTCTTC. Translated: CSVPWGQGIYNEQFF.

V gene TRBV7-2 combines with J gene TRBJ2-3; the D is unclear. The V gene's germline CDR1 is SGHTA and CDR2 FQGNSA. The CDR3 sequence is 14 residues long. The V gene lost 3 bases and the J gene lost 2 bases, with 9 bases spanning the gap. CDR3 sequence (DNA): TGTGCCAGCAGCTTCCAGGACCTCACAGATACGCAGTATTTT. Amino acids: CASSFQDLTDTQYF. The whole variable domain, filled in from reference TRBV7-2 and TRBJ2-3, reads GAGVSQSPSNKVTEKGKDVELRCDPISGHTALYWYRQSLGQGLEFLIYFQGNSAPDKSGLPSDRFSAERTGGSVSTLTIQRTQQEDSAVYLCASSFQDLTDTQYFGPGTRLTVL.